This record looks at one T cell receptor beta chain sequence and its context. Assay: immunoSEQ multiplex PCR; the TCRdb copy retains only in-frame clones and omits some. The data hold 500,000 to 850,000 clones, with 87% observed a single time. V gave up 7 bases and J gave up 9 bases, with 25 bases separating them. The CDR3 runs 15 residues. Germline values: CDR1 LGHNA, CDR2 YSLEER. This record belongs to a study of shared T cell receptors in the human thymus. This same sample was also part of a study on human thymus T cells.

This TCR derives from a boy under two years old with a congenital heart defect. The sample consisted of thymocytes. The rearrangement links TRBV4-3 to TRBJ2-7; D is possibly TRBD1 (6 bases). The CDR3 DNA sequence: TGCGCCAGCACCCCAAAGGGACACTTACTATTTGGGCAGTACTTC. Its protein is CASTPKGHLLFGQYF.